The TCR beta chain described here comes from a study of blood T cell repertoires in COVID-19. Study-level background: Sites in the United States, Italy and Spain provided acute and convalescent COVID-19 samples. Sources were T cells, B-cell-depleted T cells, or PBMCs; the material itself was cDNA or gDNA.

V gave up 0 bases and J gave up 2 bases, with 11 bases separating them. CDR3 length equals 15 residues. The germline CDR1 and CDR2 sequences are SGDLS and YYNGEE. In the original analysis: From reference gene primer amplification, estimates of nucleated cell counts were derived. Assay: immunoSEQ multiplex PCR; the TCRdb copy retains only in-frame clones and omits some. D and trimming were read from the DNA, whereas the V and J calls and clone size are those reported in that table. Here the sample spans a few hundred thousand clones, about 85% being singletons. The sequence derives from a woman between 45 and 60 years old who had been exposed to COVID-19. Sequencing was performed on PBMCs or T cells enriched from blood (not recorded which). The rearrangement joins TRBV9 to TRBJ1-1; a weak D match, TRBD1 (5 bases). DNA for the CDR3: TGTGCCAGCAGCGTAGGAGCGACAGTTAACACTGAAGCTTTCTTT. The encoded protein is CASSVGATVNTEAFF.